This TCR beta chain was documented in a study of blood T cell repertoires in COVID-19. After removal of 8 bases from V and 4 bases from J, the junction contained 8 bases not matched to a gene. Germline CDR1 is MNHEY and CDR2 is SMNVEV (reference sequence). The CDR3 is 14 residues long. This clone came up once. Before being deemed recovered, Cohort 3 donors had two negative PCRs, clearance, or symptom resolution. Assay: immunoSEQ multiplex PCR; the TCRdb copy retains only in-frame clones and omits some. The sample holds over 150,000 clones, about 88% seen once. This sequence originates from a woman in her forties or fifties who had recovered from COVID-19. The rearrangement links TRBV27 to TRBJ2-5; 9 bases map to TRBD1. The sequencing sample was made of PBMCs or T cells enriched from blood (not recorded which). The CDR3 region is CASADRGPLETQYF. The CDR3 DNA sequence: TGTGCCAGCGCGGACAGGGGCCCTCTAGAGACCCAGTACTTC.